Included here is one T cell receptor (beta chain) sequence, with context. Its antigen is not identified. PCR involved 60 Vbeta and 13 Jbeta primers. Clones were sequenced by immunoSEQ multiplex PCR, and TCRdb holds only the in-frame ones, with some missing. Of 200,000 to 250,000 clones in the sample, 82% are singletons; the top ten hold more than 5%. The CDR3 contains 17 residues. Germline V CDR1 and CDR2: SGDLS, YYNGEE. The V gene end was trimmed by 0 bases and the J gene end by 6 bases; junction bases not matched to a gene: 10. The data were obtained in a study of cytomegalovirus exposure and HLA in healthy donors. Findings and limits, study-wide: In all likelihood, a cluster of highly shared sequence variants was a sequencing artifact. HLA-A and HLA-B allele assignments for most subjects were reportedly predicted accurately using TCR beta sequences.

The gene calls are TRBV9 and TRBJ2-3; 10 bases are a match to TRBD2. Sequencing was carried out using PBMCs. The TCR sequence derives from a woman between 40 and 55 years old in good health and CMV-seropositive. The CDR3 DNA reads as TGTGCCAGCAGCGTAGCTATTACTAGCGGGATCGGGGATACGCAGTATTTT. Amino acid sequence: CASSVAITSGIGDTQYF.